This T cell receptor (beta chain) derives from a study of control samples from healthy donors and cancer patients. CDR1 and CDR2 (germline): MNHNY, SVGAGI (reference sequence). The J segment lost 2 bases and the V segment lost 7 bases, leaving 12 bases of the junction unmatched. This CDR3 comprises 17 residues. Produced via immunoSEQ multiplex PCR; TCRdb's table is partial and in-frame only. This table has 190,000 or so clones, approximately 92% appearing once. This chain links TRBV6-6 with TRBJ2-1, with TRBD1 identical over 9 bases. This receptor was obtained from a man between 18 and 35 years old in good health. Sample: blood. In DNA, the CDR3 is TGTGCCAGCAATCGAATTAGGACAGGGGTGACCTACAATGAGCAGTTCTTC. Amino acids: CASNRIRTGVTYNEQFF.